The rows below give T cell receptor beta chains drawn from one sample of a study of T cells in tuberculosis. TCRdb's copy holds only in-frame clones and misses some; the assay was immunoSEQ multiplex PCR. The repertoire consists of tens of thousands of clones, with 90% to 95% occurring once and the leading ten covering roughly 6.4%. The sample in question was PBMCs, obtained at tuberculosis diagnosis. All receptors come from an adult with tuberculosis. Some clones in this sample may be carry-over from other donors' samples. Each CDR3 is given with its conserved first and last residue. Fields, in order: V gene, clone size, D gene, J gene, CDR3 protein, CDR3 DNA. The D gene is left open where the match is weak. Not all rows give a size; the values are once, few, many and, for expanded clones, a class.

v_gene: TRBV7-2
abundance: .
d_gene: .
j_gene: TRBJ2-7
CDR3aa: CASSLALRPPEAGAYEQYF
CDR3nt: TGTGCCAGCAGCTTAGCGCTACGCCCACCGGAGGCAGGGGCCTACGAGCAGTACTTC

v_gene: TRBV25-1
abundance: .
d_gene: TRBD2
j_gene: TRBJ2-5
CDR3aa: CASSPAGGLQETQYF
CDR3nt: TGTGCCAGCAGTCCAGCGGGAGGGCTACAAGAGACCCAGTACTTC

v_gene: TRBV6-1
abundance: .
d_gene: .
j_gene: TRBJ1-2
CDR3aa: CASSERGTTGYTF
CDR3nt: TGTGCCAGCAGTGAAAGGGGGACTACTGGCTACACCTTC

v_gene: TRBV6-1
abundance: .
d_gene: .
j_gene: TRBJ1-1
CDR3aa: CASSEASGWTEAFF
CDR3nt: TGTGCCAGCAGTGAAGCCTCAGGATGGACTGAAGCTTTCTTT

v_gene: TRBV19
abundance: .
d_gene: TRBD2
j_gene: TRBJ2-1
CDR3aa: CASTRTGTSGAFYNEQFF
CDR3nt: TGTGCCAGTACCCGAACCGGGACTAGCGGGGCCTTCTACAATGAGCAGTTCTTC

v_gene: TRBV19
abundance: .
d_gene: TRBD1
j_gene: TRBJ1-5
CDR3aa: CASRQRDTGGWQPQHF
CDR3nt: TGTGCCAGCCGTCAGCGGGACACAGGGGGCTGGCAGCCCCAGCATTTT

v_gene: TRBV29-1
abundance: .
d_gene: .
j_gene: TRBJ2-4
CDR3aa: CSVRGLAKNIQYF
CDR3nt: TGCAGCGTTAGGGGCCTCGCCAAAAACATTCAGTACTTC

v_gene: TRBV5-4
abundance: .
d_gene: .
j_gene: TRBJ1-1
CDR3aa: CASSAAENTEAFF
CDR3nt: TGTGCCAGCAGCGCGGCTGAGAACACTGAAGCTTTCTTT

v_gene: TRBV2
abundance: .
d_gene: .
j_gene: TRBJ1-6
CDR3aa: CASSEIGDNSPLHF
CDR3nt: TGTGCCAGCAGTGAGATTGGAGATAATTCACCCCTCCACTTT

v_gene: TRBV7-8
abundance: .
d_gene: .
j_gene: TRBJ1-1
CDR3aa: CASSLQGDTEAFF
CDR3nt: TGTGCCAGCAGCCTACAGGGAGACACTGAAGCTTTCTTT

v_gene: TRBV19
abundance: .
d_gene: .
j_gene: TRBJ2-7
CDR3aa: CASSIYGHSGEQYF
CDR3nt: TGTGCCAGTAGTATATATGGCCATTCGGGAGAGCAGTACTTC

v_gene: TRBV6-5
abundance: .
d_gene: .
j_gene: TRBJ2-7
CDR3aa: CASRQLGSEQYF
CDR3nt: TGTGCCAGCAGGCAACTAGGCTCCGAGCAGTACTTC

v_gene: TRBV27
abundance: .
d_gene: .
j_gene: TRBJ1-1
CDR3aa: CASTRGTEAFF
CDR3nt: TGTGCCAGCACGAGGGGGACTGAAGCTTTCTTT

v_gene: TRBV11-2
abundance: once
d_gene: .
j_gene: TRBJ2-3
CDR3aa: CASSPGGTTYTDTQYF
CDR3nt: TGTGCCAGCAGCCCAGGGGGGACAACATACACAGATACGCAGTATTTT

v_gene: TRBV11-3
abundance: .
d_gene: TRBD2
j_gene: TRBJ2-1
CDR3aa: CASSRNSGGRYNEQFF
CDR3nt: TGTGCCAGCAGCAGAAATAGCGGGGGCCGTTACAATGAGCAGTTCTTC

v_gene: TRBV6-4
abundance: .
d_gene: .
j_gene: TRBJ1-4
CDR3aa: CASSDSAGTNEKLFF
CDR3nt: TGTGCCAGCAGTGACTCGGCAGGGACTAATGAAAAACTGTTTTTT

v_gene: TRBV4-2
abundance: .
d_gene: .
j_gene: TRBJ1-1
CDR3aa: CASSPDGGASTEAFF
CDR3nt: TGTGCCAGCAGCCCAGATGGGGGGGCGAGCACTGAAGCTTTCTTT

v_gene: TRBV7-9
abundance: .
d_gene: .
j_gene: TRBJ1-4
CDR3aa: CASSSNGGNEKLFF
CDR3nt: TGTGCCAGCAGCTCCAACGGGGGTAATGAAAAACTGTTTTTT

v_gene: TRBV10-2
abundance: once
d_gene: .
j_gene: TRBJ2-3
CDR3aa: CASSSGLNTDTQYF
CDR3nt: TGCGCCAGCAGCTCCGGACTGAACACAGATACGCAGTATTTT

v_gene: TRBV11-2
abundance: .
d_gene: TRBD1
j_gene: TRBJ2-3
CDR3aa: CASSLGDRPDTQYF
CDR3nt: TGTGCCAGCAGCTTGGGGGACAGGCCAGATACGCAGTATTTT

v_gene: TRBV5-3
abundance: .
d_gene: TRBD1
j_gene: TRBJ1-1
CDR3aa: CARSLVSEQGDMNTEAFF
CDR3nt: TGTGCCAGAAGCTTGGTTAGCGAACAGGGGGATATGAACACTGAAGCTTTCTTT

v_gene: TRBV7-8
abundance: .
d_gene: TRBD1
j_gene: TRBJ2-1
CDR3aa: CASSLERDRIGIVSYNEQFF
CDR3nt: TGTGCCAGCAGCTTAGAACGGGACAGGATAGGAATAGTTTCCTACAATGAGCAGTTCTTC

v_gene: TRBV7-8
abundance: .
d_gene: TRBD2
j_gene: TRBJ2-1
CDR3aa: CASSLERGGGTYNEQFF
CDR3nt: TGTGCCAGCAGCTTGGAGCGGGGGGGCGGGACCTACAATGAGCAGTTCTTC

v_gene: TRBV25-1
abundance: once
d_gene: TRBD2
j_gene: TRBJ2-1
CDR3aa: CASSELGGGTYNEQFF
CDR3nt: TGTGCCAGCAGTGAATTGGGGGGGGGAACGTACAATGAGCAGTTCTTC

v_gene: TRBV2
abundance: .
d_gene: TRBD1
j_gene: TRBJ1-2
CDR3aa: CASIGTGGARGYTF
CDR3nt: TGTGCCAGCATTGGGACAGGGGGCGCAAGGGGCTACACCTTC

v_gene: TRBV2
abundance: .
d_gene: .
j_gene: TRBJ1-5
CDR3aa: CASRQDRTPGPQHF
CDR3nt: TGTGCCAGCAGACAAGACAGGACCCCAGGGCCCCAGCATTTT

v_gene: TRBV19
abundance: .
d_gene: TRBD1
j_gene: TRBJ1-5
CDR3aa: CASSTDRVVPQHF
CDR3nt: TGTGCCAGTAGTACGGACAGGGTGGTGCCCCAGCATTTT

v_gene: TRBV12-5
abundance: .
d_gene: .
j_gene: TRBJ1-3
CDR3aa: CASGLVLGVGNTIYF
CDR3nt: TGTGCTAGTGGTTTGGTTCTCGGGGTCGGAAACACCATATATTTT

v_gene: TRBV10-1
abundance: once
d_gene: TRBD1
j_gene: TRBJ2-7
CDR3aa: CAPWTGSYEQYF
CDR3nt: TGCGCCCCCTGGACAGGCTCCTACGAGCAGTACTTC

v_gene: TRBV4-2
abundance: .
d_gene: .
j_gene: TRBJ1-2
CDR3aa: CASSDPGINYGYTF
CDR3nt: TGTGCCAGCAGTGACCCAGGAATTAACTATGGCTACACCTTC

v_gene: TRBV10-1
abundance: .
d_gene: .
j_gene: TRBJ1-2
CDR3aa: CASSERGAYGYTF
CDR3nt: TGCGCCAGCAGTGAGCGCGGAGCCTATGGCTACACCTTC

v_gene: TRBV6-5
abundance: .
d_gene: TRBD1
j_gene: TRBJ1-2
CDR3aa: CASSSIGQGNYGYTF
CDR3nt: TGTGCCAGCAGTTCGATTGGACAGGGTAACTATGGCTACACCTTC

v_gene: TRBV19
abundance: .
d_gene: .
j_gene: TRBJ1-5
CDR3aa: CASSPRGGASNQPQHF
CDR3nt: TGTGCCAGTAGCCCCCGGGGGGGGGCAAGCAATCAGCCCCAGCATTTT

v_gene: TRBV29-1
abundance: .
d_gene: TRBD2
j_gene: TRBJ2-7
CDR3aa: CSVEISGRTEQYF
CDR3nt: TGCAGCGTTGAAATTAGCGGGCGTACCGAGCAGTACTTC

v_gene: TRBV18
abundance: .
d_gene: TRBD1
j_gene: TRBJ1-1
CDR3aa: CASSPTGGVNTEAFF
CDR3nt: TGTGCCAGCTCGCCAACAGGGGGGGTGAACACTGAAGCTTTCTTT

v_gene: TRBV27
abundance: .
d_gene: TRBD2
j_gene: TRBJ2-3
CDR3aa: CASSSPGLAGGYTQYF
CDR3nt: TGTGCCAGCAGTTCCCCGGGGTTAGCGGGGGGGTATACGCAGTATTTT

v_gene: TRBV5-1
abundance: .
d_gene: TRBD1
j_gene: TRBJ2-7
CDR3aa: CASSSTQGELLEQYF
CDR3nt: TGCGCCAGCAGCTCGACACAGGGGGAGCTTTTAGAGCAGTACTTC

v_gene: TRBV5-1
abundance: .
d_gene: TRBD1
j_gene: TRBJ2-7
CDR3aa: CASSEGQGISYEQYF
CDR3nt: TGCGCCAGCAGCGAGGGACAGGGGATCTCCTACGAGCAGTACTTC

v_gene: TRBV7-9
abundance: .
d_gene: .
j_gene: TRBJ1-2
CDR3aa: CASSLESGGGYGYTF
CDR3nt: TGTGCCAGCAGCTTAGAGTCGGGGGGCGGGTATGGCTACACCTTC

v_gene: TRBV5-8
abundance: .
d_gene: TRBD1
j_gene: TRBJ2-7
CDR3aa: CASSSTGGYSLGSYEQYF
CDR3nt: TGTGCCAGCAGCTCGACAGGGGGTTATTCCCTCGGGTCCTACGAGCAGTACTTC

v_gene: TRBV6-5
abundance: once
d_gene: TRBD2
j_gene: TRBJ2-2
CDR3aa: CASSYSGGAGTGELFF
CDR3nt: TGTGCCAGCAGTTACTCGGGAGGGGCCGGAACCGGGGAGCTGTTTTTT

v_gene: TRBV7-2
abundance: .
d_gene: .
j_gene: TRBJ1-1
CDR3aa: CASSLEATQNTEAFF
CDR3nt: TGTGCCAGCAGCTTAGAAGCAACTCAGAACACTGAAGCTTTCTTT

v_gene: TRBV10-2
abundance: .
d_gene: TRBD2
j_gene: TRBJ2-1
CDR3aa: CASSDVAGGYNEQFF
CDR3nt: TGCGCCAGCAGTGATGTAGCGGGGGGTTATAATGAGCAGTTCTTC

v_gene: TRBV6-1
abundance: .
d_gene: .
j_gene: TRBJ2-3
CDR3aa: CASSDTGGTDTQYF
CDR3nt: TGTGCCAGCAGTGACACCGGGGGCACAGATACGCAGTATTTT

v_gene: TRBV19
abundance: .
d_gene: .
j_gene: TRBJ2-2
CDR3aa: CASRIAGNTGELFF
CDR3nt: TGTGCCTCCCGGATCGCAGGGAACACCGGGGAGCTGTTTTTT

v_gene: TRBV30
abundance: .
d_gene: .
j_gene: TRBJ1-1
CDR3aa: CAWSLLGSTEAFF
CDR3nt: TGTGCCTGGAGCCTATTGGGGAGCACTGAAGCTTTCTTT

v_gene: TRBV27
abundance: .
d_gene: TRBD1
j_gene: TRBJ1-3
CDR3aa: CASRTGGTGNTIYF
CDR3nt: TGTGCCAGCAGAACAGGGGGAACTGGAAACACCATATATTTT

v_gene: TRBV15
abundance: .
d_gene: TRBD2
j_gene: TRBJ2-2
CDR3aa: CATSRTSGGSTGELFF
CDR3nt: TGTGCCACCAGCAGAACTAGCGGGGGTTCGACCGGGGAGCTGTTTTTT

v_gene: TRBV27
abundance: .
d_gene: .
j_gene: TRBJ2-1
CDR3aa: CASSTRKDRRNEQFF
CDR3nt: TGTGCCAGCAGCACTCGGAAGGACAGAAGAAATGAGCAGTTCTTC

v_gene: TRBV5-8
abundance: .
d_gene: .
j_gene: TRBJ1-1
CDR3aa: CASSLGPENTEAFF
CDR3nt: TGTGCCAGCAGCTTGGGCCCAGAAAACACTGAAGCTTTCTTT

v_gene: TRBV5-8
abundance: .
d_gene: TRBD1
j_gene: TRBJ1-5
CDR3aa: CASSLSTGQGNQPQHF
CDR3nt: TGTGCCAGCAGCTTGTCGACAGGGCAAGGGAATCAGCCCCAGCATTTT

v_gene: TRBV6-1
abundance: .
d_gene: .
j_gene: TRBJ2-5
CDR3aa: CASSRDSETQYF
CDR3nt: TGTGCCAGCAGCCGGGACTCAGAGACCCAGTACTTC

v_gene: TRBV18
abundance: .
d_gene: .
j_gene: TRBJ2-7
CDR3aa: CASSPGSSYEQYF
CDR3nt: TGTGCCAGCTCACCTGGGAGCTCCTACGAGCAGTACTTC

v_gene: TRBV19
abundance: .
d_gene: TRBD1
j_gene: TRBJ2-7
CDR3aa: CASSTGTGSYEQYF
CDR3nt: TGTGCCAGTAGTACCGGGACAGGCTCCTACGAGCAGTACTTC

v_gene: TRBV7-2
abundance: .
d_gene: .
j_gene: TRBJ2-6
CDR3aa: CASSPHSGANVLTF
CDR3nt: TGTGCCAGCAGCCCCCACTCTGGGGCCAACGTCCTGACTTTC

v_gene: TRBV5-6
abundance: .
d_gene: .
j_gene: TRBJ1-4
CDR3aa: CASSFLDSPGEKLFF
CDR3nt: TGTGCCAGCAGCTTTTTGGACTCACCGGGGGAAAAACTGTTTTTT

v_gene: TRBV6-1
abundance: once
d_gene: .
j_gene: TRBJ1-4
CDR3aa: CASSDGRGAEKLFF
CDR3nt: TGTGCCAGCAGTGACGGCAGGGGTGCGGAAAAACTGTTTTTT

v_gene: TRBV19
abundance: .
d_gene: TRBD1
j_gene: TRBJ2-6
CDR3aa: CASSPGGAGANVLTF
CDR3nt: TGTGCCAGTAGCCCAGGGGGCGCTGGGGCCAACGTCCTGACTTTC

v_gene: TRBV6-1
abundance: once
d_gene: .
j_gene: TRBJ1-3
CDR3aa: CASSMRQSGNTIYF
CDR3nt: TGTGCCAGCAGTATGCGACAATCAGGAAACACCATATATTTT